This T cell receptor (beta chain) was captured in a study of CD8 T cells in ankylosing spondylitis. TCRdb redid the calling of the 5' RACE reads with MiXCR, one entry per CDR3 protein. The data show 300,000 to 400,000 distinct CDR3 sequences, more than 9% seen once. This clonotype was seen ten or more times. Germline values: CDR1 MNHNS, CDR2 SASEGT. J lost 2 bases, V lost 5 bases, and 5 bases had no gene match. CDR3 length equals 15 residues. Sequencing used blood, either unsorted or a sorted T cell fraction (not recorded which). The source of this sequence is a female donor with ankylosing spondylitis or in good health (not recorded which). The chain employs TRBV6-1 and TRBJ2-7; TRBD2 matches at 11 bases. This CDR3 reads CASSPGLAVAYEQYF. The CDR3 DNA sequence: TGTGCCAGCAGTCCGGGACTAGCGGTCGCCTACGAGCAGTACTTC.